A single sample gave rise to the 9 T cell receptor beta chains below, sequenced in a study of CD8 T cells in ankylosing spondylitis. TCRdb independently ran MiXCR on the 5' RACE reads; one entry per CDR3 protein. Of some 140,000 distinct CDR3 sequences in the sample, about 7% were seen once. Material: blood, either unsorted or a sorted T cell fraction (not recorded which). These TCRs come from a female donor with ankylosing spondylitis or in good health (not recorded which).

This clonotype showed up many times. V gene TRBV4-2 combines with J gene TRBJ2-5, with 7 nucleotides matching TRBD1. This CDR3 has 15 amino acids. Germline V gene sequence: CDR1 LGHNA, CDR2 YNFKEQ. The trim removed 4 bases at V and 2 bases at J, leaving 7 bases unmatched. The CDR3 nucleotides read TGTGCCAGCAGCCGCGAAGGGACAGTTCAAGAGACCCAGTACTTC. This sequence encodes CASSREGTVQETQYF.

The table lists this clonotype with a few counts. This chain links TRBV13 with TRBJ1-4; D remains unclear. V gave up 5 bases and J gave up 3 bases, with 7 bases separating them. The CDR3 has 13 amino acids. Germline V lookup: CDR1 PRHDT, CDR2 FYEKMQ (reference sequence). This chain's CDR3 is CASSTRANEKLFF. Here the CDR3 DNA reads TGTGCCAGCAGCACCCGGGCTAATGAAAAACTGTTTTTT.

The CDR3 nucleotides read TGCAGTGCCCCCCCCAGGGATACGCAGTATTTT. Translation gives CSAPPRDTQYF. The rearrangement uses TRBV20-1 and TRBJ2-3, with no clear D. V was trimmed by 6 bases and J by 6 bases, leaving 10 bases between them. CDR1 is DFQATT, CDR2 SNEGSKA, per germline (reference sequence). The CDR3 is made up of 11 amino acids.

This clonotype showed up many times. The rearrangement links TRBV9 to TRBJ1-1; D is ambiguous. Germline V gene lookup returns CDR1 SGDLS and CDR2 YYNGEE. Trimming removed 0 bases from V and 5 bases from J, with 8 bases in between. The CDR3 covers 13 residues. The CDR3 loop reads CASSVESDTEAFF. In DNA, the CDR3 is TGTGCCAGCAGCGTAGAGTCGGATACTGAAGCTTTCTTT. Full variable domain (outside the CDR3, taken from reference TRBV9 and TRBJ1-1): DSGVTQTPKHLITATGQRVTLRCSPRSGDLSVYWYQQSLDQGLQFLIQYYNGEERAKGNILERFSAQQFPDLHSELNLSSLELGDSALYFCASSVESDTEAFFGQGTRLTVV.

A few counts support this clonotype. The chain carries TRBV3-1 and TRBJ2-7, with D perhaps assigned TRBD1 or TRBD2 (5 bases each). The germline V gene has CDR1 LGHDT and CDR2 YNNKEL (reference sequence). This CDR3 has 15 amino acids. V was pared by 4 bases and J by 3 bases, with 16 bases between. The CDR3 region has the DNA TGTGCCAGCAGCCGACGATCCGGGACGGGCTACGAGCAGTACTTC. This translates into CASSRRSGTGYEQYF.

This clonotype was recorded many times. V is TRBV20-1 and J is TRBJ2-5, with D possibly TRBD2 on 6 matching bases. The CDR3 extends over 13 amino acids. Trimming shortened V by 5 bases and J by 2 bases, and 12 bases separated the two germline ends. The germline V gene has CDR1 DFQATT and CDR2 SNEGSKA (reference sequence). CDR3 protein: CSAEGRDQETQYF. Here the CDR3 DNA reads TGCAGTGCTGAGGGGCGGGATCAAGAGACCCAGTACTTC.

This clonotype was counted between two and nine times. The CDR3 bases are TGTGCCAGCAGCTTAGTAGCGGGGGGTGAGCAGTTCTTC. This codes for CASSLVAGGEQFF. The chain employs TRBV7-9 and TRBJ2-1, with 10 bases identical to TRBD2. The trim removed 1 base at V and 9 bases at J, leaving 0 bases unmatched. There are 13 residues in the CDR3. Germline V gene sequence: CDR1 SEHNR, CDR2 FQNEAQ (reference sequence).

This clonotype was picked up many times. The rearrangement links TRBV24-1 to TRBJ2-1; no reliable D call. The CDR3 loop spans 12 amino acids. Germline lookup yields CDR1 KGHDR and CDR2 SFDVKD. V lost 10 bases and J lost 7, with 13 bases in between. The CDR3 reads CATPRNGNEQFF. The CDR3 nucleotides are TGTGCCACGCCCCGGAACGGAAATGAGCAGTTCTTC.

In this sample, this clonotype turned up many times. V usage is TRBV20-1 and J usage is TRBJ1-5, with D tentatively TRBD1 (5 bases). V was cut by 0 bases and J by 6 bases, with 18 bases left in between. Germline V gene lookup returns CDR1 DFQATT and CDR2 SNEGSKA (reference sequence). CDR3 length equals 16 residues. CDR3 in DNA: TGCAGTGCTAGAGAAAGCGGCGATCCAAGGGGTCAGCCCCAGCATTTT. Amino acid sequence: CSARESGDPRGQPQHF.